This T cell receptor beta chain was observed in a study of blood T cell repertoires in COVID-19. With V trimmed by 0 bases and J by 10 bases, 5 bases remained unmatched. Looked up from germline, CDR1 is ENHRY and CDR2 is SYGVKD. The CDR3 has 14 amino acids. This clone has more than one count but fewer than ten. Original data processing: From reference gene primer amplification, estimates of nucleated cell counts were derived. The table came from immunoSEQ multiplex PCR; TCRdb's copy has only in-frame clones and leaves some out. V and J calls and clone size come straight from that table; D and trimming were deduced from the DNA. The data contain roughly 95,000 clones, approximately 82% of them singletons.

This TCR was recovered from a man aged 45-65 years with active or convalescent COVID-19. Sequenced material: peripheral blood. The rearrangement joins TRBV10-3 to TRBJ2-1, with 8 positions matching TRBD2. The CDR3 bases are TGTGCCATCAGTGAGTCCGGGACTAGTTACGAGCAGTTCTTC. Translated, it gives CAISESGTSYEQFF.